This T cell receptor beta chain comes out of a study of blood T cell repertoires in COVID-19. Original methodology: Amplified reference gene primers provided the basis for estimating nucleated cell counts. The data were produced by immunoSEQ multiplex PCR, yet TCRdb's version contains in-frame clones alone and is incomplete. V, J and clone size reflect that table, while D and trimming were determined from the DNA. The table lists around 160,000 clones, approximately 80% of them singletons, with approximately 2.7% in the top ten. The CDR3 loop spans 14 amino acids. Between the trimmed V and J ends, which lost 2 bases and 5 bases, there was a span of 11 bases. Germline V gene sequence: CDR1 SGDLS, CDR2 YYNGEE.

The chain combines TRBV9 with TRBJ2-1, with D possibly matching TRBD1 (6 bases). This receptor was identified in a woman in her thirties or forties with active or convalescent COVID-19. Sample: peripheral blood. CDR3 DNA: TGTGCCAGCAGCGTTCTTAGGACAGACAATGAGCAGTTCTTC. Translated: CASSVLRTDNEQFF.